The TCR beta chain described here comes from a study of tissue T cells after allogeneic stem cell transplantation. The data were produced by immunoSEQ multiplex PCR, yet TCRdb's version contains in-frame clones alone and is incomplete. The sample has roughly 4,200 clones, roughly 50% seen once. The table lists this clone with a few counts. Its target is not known. Gene names refer to mouse genes. The read halts 1 residue ahead of the CDR3 end, with the missing end drawn from the germline J gene. The CDR3 runs to 13 residues. Trimming removed 9 bases from V and 1 base from J, with 11 bases in between. Germline values: CDR1 NSHNY, CDR2 SYGAGN. Documented time point: mouse harvest day 7 after allogeneic transplant. The graft held 10^6 splenic CD5+ T cells and 10^7 T-cell-depleted bone marrow cells. B6 (H2b) cells into BALB/c (H2d) mice; tissues taken at day 7 or 14. Study outcomes and limitations: Across patients, clones rarely overlapped, yet motif clusters were shared tissue-specifically.

This TCR was recovered from a female BALB/c mouse given C57BL/6 T cells with graft-versus-host disease after an allogeneic hematopoietic cell transplant. Sample: lymph node tissue. The chain couples TRBV13-1 to TRBJ2-1, with unresolved D. The CDR3 loop reads CATGGVNYAEQFF. The CDR3 bases that were read are TGTGCCACAGGCGGGGTAAACTATGCTGAGCAGTTC.